This TCR beta chain comes out of a study of T cell changes during pregnancy in multiple sclerosis. The protocol was immunoSEQ multiplex PCR, while the TCRdb copy is restricted to in-frame clones and leaves out a portion. The table includes just under 80,000 clones, 93% detected once. The CDR3 loop spans 13 amino acids. Germline CDR1 reads MNHNY; CDR2 reads SVGAGI (reference sequence). V was cut by 11 bases and J by 8 bases, with 21 bases left in between. This sequence joins TRBV6-6 and TRBJ1-2; a weak D match, TRBD1 (6 bases). The sequence came from a female donor in good health, enrolled as a control in a pregnancy study. The sequences come from peripheral blood, collected in the second trimester of pregnancy. CDR3 in DNA: TGTGCCGTATATGAAGGGGGATCGGGCGGCTACACCTTC. The encoded protein is CAVYEGGSGGYTF.